These 12 T cell receptor beta chains share one sample of origin, sequenced in a study of T cell responses to AZD1222 COVID-19 vaccine. Clones were read by immunoSEQ multiplex PCR, and TCRdb kept only the in-frame ones, dropping some. The repertoire consists of over 200,000 clones, with approximately 94% occurring once and the leading ten covering roughly 1.8%. Source: peripheral blood, taken 28 days after the second dose of the MenACWY control vaccine. The receptors originated from an adult who received the MenACWY meningococcal vaccine as a control.

The chain links TRBV30 to TRBJ1-2; D gene unclear. The V and J ends lost 0 bases and 1 base respectively, with 9 bases between them. This CDR3 comprises 14 residues. Germline V lookup: CDR1 GTSNPN, CDR2 SVGIG (reference sequence). DNA for the CDR3: TGTGCCTGGAGTGTTCGGGTCCTTAACTATGGCTACACCTTC. Translation: CAWSVRVLNYGYTF.

This sequence joins TRBV5-1 and TRBJ1-1; 11 bases map to TRBD1. The CDR3 is 15 residues long. The V gene end was trimmed by 4 bases and the J gene end by 7 bases; junction bases not matched to a gene: 9. CDR1 SGHRS and CDR2 YFSETQ come from the germline V gene. The CDR3 DNA reads TGCGCCAGCAGCCCGGCCGGGACAGGGGGTGGTGAAGCTTTCTTT. It encodes CASSPAGTGGGEAFF.

This chain uses TRBV2 with TRBJ1-2; 8 positions match TRBD1. Germline CDR1 and CDR2: SNHLY and FYNNEI. This CDR3 spans 15 amino acids. Losses at the gene ends were 7 bases for V and 6 bases for J; bases not matched to a gene: 13. CDR3 nucleotide sequence: TGTGCCAGCAAGCGGGGGACAGGCTTTGACGATGGCTACACCTTC. This encodes CASKRGTGFDDGYTF.

The chain uses TRBV28 and TRBJ1-2; D gene unclear. From germline, CDR1 is MDHEN and CDR2 SYDVKM. Trimming took 3 bases from V and 5 from J, leaving 10 bases between them. This CDR3 comprises 13 residues. CDR3 bases: TGTGCCAGCAGTTTTAGTCAGGATTATGGCTACACCTTC. It specifies CASSFSQDYGYTF.

This chain connects TRBV7-8 to TRBJ2-4; TRBD2 aligns across 14 bases. The germline CDR1 and CDR2 sequences are SGHVS and FQNEAQ. V shed 1 base and J 8 bases; nucleotides not matched to a gene: 4. The CDR3 runs to 16 residues. The CDR3 sequence: CASSLGLAGGLDIQYF. CDR3 in DNA: TGTGCCAGCAGCTTAGGACTAGCGGGGGGGCTGGACATTCAGTACTTC.

The chain uses TRBV28 and TRBJ1-1; tentative D call: TRBD1 (6 bases). V dropped 2 bases and J dropped 0 bases, with 7 bases sitting between them. CDR1 and CDR2 from the germline V gene are MDHEN and SYDVKM. The CDR3 spans 14 residues. CDR3 sequence: CASSLTGLNTEAFF. CDR3 sequence (DNA): TGTGCCAGCAGTTTAACAGGGTTGAACACTGAAGCTTTCTTT.

The V call is TRBV5-6, the J call TRBJ1-2, with a possible D match to TRBD1 (5 bases). Germline V gene sequence: CDR1 SGHDT, CDR2 YYEEEE. Trimming stripped 2 bases from V and 5 bases from J, with 13 bases between. The CDR3 sequence is 14 residues long. As DNA, the CDR3 is TGTGCCAGCAGCTTAGGTGACAGCCATTATGGCTACACCTTC. Translated, it gives CASSLGDSHYGYTF. Supplemented by reference TRBV5-6 and TRBJ1-2, the full variable domain reads DAGVTQSPTHLIKTRGQQVTLRCSPKSGHDTVSWYQQALGQGPQFIFQYYEEEERQRGNFPDRFSGHQFPNYSSELNVNALLLGDSALYLCASSLGDSHYGYTFGSGTRLTVV.

This rearrangement joins TRBV28 to TRBJ1-5; no clear D gene. Trimming shortened V by 1 base and J by 6 bases, and 7 bases separated the two germline ends. Per germline, CDR1 MDHEN and CDR2 SYDVKM. This CDR3 is 13 amino acids long. CDR3 protein: CASSLSGGQPQHF. DNA of the CDR3: TGTGCCAGCAGTTTATCAGGCGGTCAGCCCCAGCATTTT.

This clone was seen just once. The rearrangement links TRBV7-3 to TRBJ2-2; D perhaps matches TRBD2 (5 bases). CDR1 is SGHTA and CDR2 is FQGTGA in the germline V gene. The CDR3 runs to 14 residues. With 8 bases removed from V and 1 base from J, the gap between germline ends came to 11 bases. The DNA of the CDR3 is TGTGCCAGCGGCAGCGGATGGAACACCGGGGAGCTGTTTTTT. This codes for CASGSGWNTGELFF.

V gene TRBV3-1 (or the pseudogene TRBV3-2) combines with J gene TRBJ2-3; 13 nucleotides line up with TRBD2. Germline V lookup: CDR1 LGHDT, CDR2 YNNKEL (reference sequence). The CDR3 covers 20 residues. Trimming at V came to 4 bases and at J to 5 bases, leaving 18 bases not matched to a gene. The CDR3 loop is CASSRGQAQLAGGPIDTQYF. CDR3 bases: TGTGCCAGCAGCCGAGGCCAAGCTCAACTAGCGGGGGGGCCTATAGATACGCAGTATTTT.

This clone has at least ten counts. This sequence joins TRBV27 and TRBJ2-7; maybe TRBD2 (6 bases). CDR1 is MNHEY and CDR2 is SMNVEV in the germline V gene (reference sequence). V was shortened by 2 bases and J by 0 bases, with 8 bases between the two germline ends. This CDR3 has 14 residues. The CDR3, as DNA: TGTGCCAGCAGTTTAGGGCGGGGCTCCTACGAGCAGTACTTC. As protein: CASSLGRGSYEQYF.

This rearrangement joins TRBV4-1 to TRBJ1-5; D is perhaps TRBD1 (5 bases). The V end was cut by 4 bases, the J end by 6 bases, with 10 bases between. The CDR3 totals 13 residues. CDR1 is MGHRA and CDR2 is YSYEKL in the germline V gene. The chain's CDR3 is CASSREGIQPQHF. In DNA, the CDR3 is TGCGCCAGCAGCCGGGAGGGGATTCAGCCCCAGCATTTT.